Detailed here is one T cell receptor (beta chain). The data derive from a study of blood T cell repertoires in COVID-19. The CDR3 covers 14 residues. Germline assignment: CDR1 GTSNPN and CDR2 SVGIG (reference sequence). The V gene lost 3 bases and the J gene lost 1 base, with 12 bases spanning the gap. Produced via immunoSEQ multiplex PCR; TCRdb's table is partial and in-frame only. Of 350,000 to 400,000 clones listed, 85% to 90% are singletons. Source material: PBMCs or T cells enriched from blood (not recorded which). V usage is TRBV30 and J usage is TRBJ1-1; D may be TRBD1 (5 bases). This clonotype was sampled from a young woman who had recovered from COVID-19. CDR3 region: CAWRVGQGNTEAFF. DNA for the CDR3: TGTGCCTGGAGAGTTGGGCAGGGGAACACTGAAGCTTTCTTT.